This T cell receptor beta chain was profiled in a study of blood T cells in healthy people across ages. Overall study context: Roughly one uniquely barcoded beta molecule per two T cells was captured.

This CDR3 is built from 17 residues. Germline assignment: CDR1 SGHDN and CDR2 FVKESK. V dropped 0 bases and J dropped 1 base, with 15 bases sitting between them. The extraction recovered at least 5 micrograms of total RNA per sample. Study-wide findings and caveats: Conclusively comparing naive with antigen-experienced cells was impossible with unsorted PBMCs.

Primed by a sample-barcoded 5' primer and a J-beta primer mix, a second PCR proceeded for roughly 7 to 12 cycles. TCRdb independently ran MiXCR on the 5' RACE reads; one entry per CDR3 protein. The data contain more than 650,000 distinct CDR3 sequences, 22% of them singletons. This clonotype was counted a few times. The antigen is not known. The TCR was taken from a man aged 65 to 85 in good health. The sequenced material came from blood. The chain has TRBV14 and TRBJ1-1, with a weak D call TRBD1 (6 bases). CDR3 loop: CASSQDFGGNPNTEAFF. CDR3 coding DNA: TGTGCCAGCAGCCAAGATTTCGGGGGCAATCCGAACACTGAAGCTTTCTTT.